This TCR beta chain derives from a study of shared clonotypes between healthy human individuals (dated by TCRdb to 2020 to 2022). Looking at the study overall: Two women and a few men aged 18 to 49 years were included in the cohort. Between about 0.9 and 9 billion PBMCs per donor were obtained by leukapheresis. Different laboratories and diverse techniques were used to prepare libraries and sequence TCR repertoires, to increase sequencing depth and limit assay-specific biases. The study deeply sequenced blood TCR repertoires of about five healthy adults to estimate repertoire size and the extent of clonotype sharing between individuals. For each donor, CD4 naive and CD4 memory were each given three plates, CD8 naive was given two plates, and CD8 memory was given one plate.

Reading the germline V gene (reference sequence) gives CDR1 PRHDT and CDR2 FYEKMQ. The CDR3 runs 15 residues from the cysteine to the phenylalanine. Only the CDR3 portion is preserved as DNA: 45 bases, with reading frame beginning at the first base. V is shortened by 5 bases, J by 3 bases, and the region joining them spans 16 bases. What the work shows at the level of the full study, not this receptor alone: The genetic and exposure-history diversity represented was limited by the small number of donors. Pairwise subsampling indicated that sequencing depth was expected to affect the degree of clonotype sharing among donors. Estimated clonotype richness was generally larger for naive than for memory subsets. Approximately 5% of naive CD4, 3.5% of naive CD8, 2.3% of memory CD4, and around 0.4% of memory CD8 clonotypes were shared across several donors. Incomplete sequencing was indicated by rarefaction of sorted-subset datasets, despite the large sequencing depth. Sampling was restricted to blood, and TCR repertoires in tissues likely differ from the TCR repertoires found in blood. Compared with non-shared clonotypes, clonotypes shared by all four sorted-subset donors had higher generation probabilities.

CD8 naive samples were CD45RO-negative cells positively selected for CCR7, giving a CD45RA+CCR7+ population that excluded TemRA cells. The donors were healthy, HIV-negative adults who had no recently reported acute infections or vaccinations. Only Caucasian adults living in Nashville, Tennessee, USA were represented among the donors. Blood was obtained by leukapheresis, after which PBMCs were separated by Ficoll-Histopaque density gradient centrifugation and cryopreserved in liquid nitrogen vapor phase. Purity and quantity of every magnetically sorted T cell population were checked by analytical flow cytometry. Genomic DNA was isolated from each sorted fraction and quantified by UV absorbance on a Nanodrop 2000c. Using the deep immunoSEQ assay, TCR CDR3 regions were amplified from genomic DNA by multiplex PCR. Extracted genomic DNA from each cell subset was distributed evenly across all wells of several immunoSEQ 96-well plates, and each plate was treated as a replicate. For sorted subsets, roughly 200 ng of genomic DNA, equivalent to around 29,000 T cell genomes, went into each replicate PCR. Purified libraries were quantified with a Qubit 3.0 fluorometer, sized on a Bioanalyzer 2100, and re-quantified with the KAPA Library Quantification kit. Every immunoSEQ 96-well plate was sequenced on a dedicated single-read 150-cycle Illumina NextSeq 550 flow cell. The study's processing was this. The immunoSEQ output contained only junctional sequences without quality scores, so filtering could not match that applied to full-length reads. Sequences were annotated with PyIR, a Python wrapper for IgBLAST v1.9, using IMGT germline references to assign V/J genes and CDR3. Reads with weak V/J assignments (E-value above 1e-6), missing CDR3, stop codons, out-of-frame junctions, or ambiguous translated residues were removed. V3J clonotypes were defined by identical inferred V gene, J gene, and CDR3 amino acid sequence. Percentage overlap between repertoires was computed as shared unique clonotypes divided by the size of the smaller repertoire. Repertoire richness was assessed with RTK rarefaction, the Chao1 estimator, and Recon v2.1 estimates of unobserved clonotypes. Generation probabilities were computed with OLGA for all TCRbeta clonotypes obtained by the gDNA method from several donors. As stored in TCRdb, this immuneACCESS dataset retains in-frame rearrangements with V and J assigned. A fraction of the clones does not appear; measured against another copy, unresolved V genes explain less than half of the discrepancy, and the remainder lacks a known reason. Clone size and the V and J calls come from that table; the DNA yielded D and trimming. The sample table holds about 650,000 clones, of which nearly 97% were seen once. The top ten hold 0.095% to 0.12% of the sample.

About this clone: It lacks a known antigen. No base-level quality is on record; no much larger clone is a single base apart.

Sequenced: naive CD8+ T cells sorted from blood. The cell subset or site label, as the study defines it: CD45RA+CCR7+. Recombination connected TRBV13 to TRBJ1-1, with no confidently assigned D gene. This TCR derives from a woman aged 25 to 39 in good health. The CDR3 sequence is CASSHPERADTEAFF. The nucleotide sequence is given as TGTGCCAGCAGCCACCCGGAAAGGGCGGACACTGAAGCTTTCTTT. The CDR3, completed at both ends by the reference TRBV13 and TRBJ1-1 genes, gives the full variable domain AAGVIQSPRHLIKEKRETATLKCYPIPRHDTVYWYQQGPGQDPQFLISFYEKMQSDKGSIPDRFSAQQFSDYHSELNMSSLELGDSALYFCASSHPERADTEAFFGQGTRLTVV.